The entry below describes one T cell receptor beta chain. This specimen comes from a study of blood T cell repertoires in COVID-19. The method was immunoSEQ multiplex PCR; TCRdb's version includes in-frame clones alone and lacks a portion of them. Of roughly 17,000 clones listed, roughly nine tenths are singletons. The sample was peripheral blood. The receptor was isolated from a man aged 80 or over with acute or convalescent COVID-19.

The CDR3 protein is CASSAATGTYEQYF. The CDR3 nucleotides are TGTGCCAGTAGTGCGGCGACCGGGACCTACGAGCAGTACTTC. V and J are TRBV19 and TRBJ2-7; possible D gene TRBD2, 5 bases. V was cut by 5 bases and J by 2 bases, with 13 bases left in between. This CDR3 spans 14 amino acids. The germline gives CDR1 LNHDA, CDR2 SQIVND (reference sequence).